A single sample is the source of the 23 T cell receptor beta chains below, sequenced in a study of control samples from healthy donors and cancer patients (dated by TCRdb to about 2020). Libraries were built with the immunoSEQ multiplex PCR assay. TCRdb stores this immuneACCESS table with in-frame sequences only. Part of the clones is absent; in the studies checked, under half of the shortfall reflects unresolved V genes, and no reason is known for the rest. The sample table holds roughly 100,000 clones, of which under 90% were seen once. The top ten constitute 13% of the sample. What was sequenced was blood. These receptors all come from a woman in her fifties or sixties in good health.

The sample holds one count of this clone. The rearrangement uses TRBV29-1 and TRBJ2-2; 8 nucleotides agree with TRBD2. The CDR3 length is 14 residues. The J segment lost 3 bases and the V segment lost 7 bases, leaving 7 bases of the junction unmatched. The germline V gene has CDR1 SQVTM and CDR2 ANQGSEA. As DNA, the CDR3 is TGCAGCGCCTCGGGAGGGGTGGACACCGGGGAGCTGTTTTTT. It encodes CSASGGVDTGELFF.

The V call is TRBV7-3, the J call TRBJ1-6; D gene unclear. The V and J ends lost 2 bases and 9 bases respectively, with 14 bases between them. CDR1 is SGHTA and CDR2 is FQGTGA in the germline V gene. This CDR3 has 15 amino acids. The CDR3 sequence is CASSLGPGMGSPLHF. In DNA form, the CDR3 reads TGTGCCAGCAGCTTAGGGCCGGGGATGGGTTCACCCCTCCACTTT. The variable domain in full, with the rest retrieved from reference TRBV7-3 and TRBJ1-6, is GAGVSQTPSNKVTEKGKYVELRCDPISGHTALYWYRQSLGQGPEFLIYFQGTGAADDSGLPNDRFFAVRPEGSVSTLKIQRTERGDSAVYLCASSLGPGMGSPLHFGNGTRLTVT.

V and J are TRBV6-2 or TRBV6-3 and TRBJ2-7; D is unresolved. The CDR3 consists of 13 residues. Deletions cut 0 bases from V and 1 base from J, with 4 bases between. Germline loops: CDR1 MNHEY, CDR2 SVGEGT. The CDR3 DNA reads as TGTGCCAGCAGTTACTCGGGTTCCTACGAGCAGTACTTC. Amino acid sequence: CASSYSGSYEQYF.

The V and J genes are TRBV6-2 or TRBV6-3 and TRBJ2-1; 7 bases are shared with TRBD1. V shed 4 bases, J shed 15 bases, and the junction held 9 bases outside the gene matches. The germline V gene encodes CDR1 MNHEY and CDR2 SVGEGT. The CDR3 length is 12 residues. The CDR3 reads CASSFRQGGRFF. The CDR3 DNA is TGTGCCAGCAGTTTTAGACAGGGTGGCAGGTTCTTC.

The chain joins TRBV6-5 to TRBJ2-2; D is undetermined. Germline V CDR1 and CDR2: MNHEY, SVGAGI. V was trimmed by 1 base and J by 5 bases, leaving 8 bases between them. The CDR3 sequence is 14 residues long. The CDR3 DNA reads TGTGCCAGCAGTTACTTTGATCGGACCGGGGAGCTGTTTTTT. It yields the protein CASSYFDRTGELFF.

The chain joins TRBV2 to TRBJ2-7; D is unresolved. CDR3 length: 10 amino acids. The germline V gene encodes CDR1 SNHLY and CDR2 FYNNEI. V lost 10 bases and J lost 5, with 9 bases in between. CDR3 protein: CATAPNEQYF. The CDR3 DNA sequence: TGTGCCACGGCCCCCAACGAGCAGTACTTC.

The chain has TRBV12-3 or TRBV12-4 and TRBJ2-7; the match to TRBD1 covers 7 bases. V dropped 6 bases and J dropped 0; count of bases not matched to a gene: 2. This CDR3 is 13 amino acids long. CDR3 DNA: TGTGCCAGCAGAGGACAGGCCTCCTACGAGCAGTACTTC. This codes for CASRGQASYEQYF.

The chain employs TRBV27 and TRBJ2-7; D remains ambiguous. This CDR3 region has 18 residues. The V gene's germline CDR1 is MNHEY and CDR2 SMNVEV (reference sequence). V lost 3 bases, J lost 2 bases, and 23 bases lay in between. CDR3 sequence (DNA): TGTGCCAGCAGTTTGGACGGTCTATTTATGGCAAAAGCCTACGAGCAGTACTTC. It translates to CASSLDGLFMAKAYEQYF.

This chain joins TRBV27 and TRBJ2-2; possible D gene TRBD1, 7 bases. The ends were cut back, 5 bases at V and 7 bases at J, with 14 bases in the middle. The CDR3 totals 14 residues. Germline V CDR1 and CDR2: MNHEY, SMNVEV (reference sequence). The CDR3 DNA sequence: TGTGCCAGCAGTGGGGGGACAGCGAACGGGGAGCTGTTTTTT. Amino acids: CASSGGTANGELFF.

This chain connects TRBV19 to TRBJ2-1; D uncertain. Trimming pared 4 bases from V and 5 bases from J, leaving 3 bases between. This CDR3 comprises 11 residues. Germline CDR1 LNHDA, CDR2 SQIVND (reference sequence). This chain's CDR3 is CASSRDNEQFF. The CDR3 nucleotides read TGTGCCAGTAGTAGAGACAATGAGCAGTTCTTC.

The genes are TRBV11-3 and TRBJ2-7; D gene uncertain. Trimming removed 2 bases from V and 7 bases from J, with 9 bases in between. The CDR3 runs to 12 residues. Germline CDR1 is SGHNT and CDR2 is YENEEA. The CDR3 DNA follows: TGTGCCAGCAGCTTACTAGAAGGTGAGCAGTACTTC. Translating gives CASSLLEGEQYF.

This clone turned up a few times. The chain recombines TRBV6-6 with TRBJ2-7; D uncertain. V lost 0 bases and J 2 bases, leaving 11 bases between the germline ends. CDR3 length equals 15 residues. CDR1 and CDR2 (germline): MNHNY, SVGAGI (reference sequence). In DNA form, the CDR3 reads TGTGCCAGCAGTTACTCTCCCTACCCCCCCTACGAGCAGTACTTC. Translating it yields CASSYSPYPPYEQYF.

This clone was seen a few times. This chain joins TRBV9 and TRBJ1-1, with D possibly TRBD1 on 6 matching bases. The CDR3 extends over 15 amino acids. Germline V gene lookup returns CDR1 SGDLS and CDR2 YYNGEE. Trimming took 3 bases from V and 5 from J, leaving 17 bases between them. This chain's CDR3 is CASSEGGGAGTEAFF. The CDR3 coding sequence is TGTGCCAGCAGCGAGGGCGGGGGCGCGGGGACTGAAGCTTTCTTT.

V is TRBV30 and J is TRBJ1-3; D may be TRBD1 (5 bases). This CDR3 contains 15 residues. The ends were cut back, 3 bases at V and 0 bases at J, with 12 bases in the middle. Germline V gene sequence: CDR1 GTSNPN, CDR2 SVGIG (reference sequence). Here the CDR3 DNA reads TGTGCCTGGAGCCTCGGGACTAACTCTGGAAACACCATATATTTT. Encoded protein: CAWSLGTNSGNTIYF. The complete variable domain, with remaining parts taken from reference TRBV30 and TRBJ1-3, reads SQTIHQWPATLVQPVGSPLSLECTVEGTSNPNLYWYRQAAGRGLQLLFYSVGIGQISSEVPQNLSASRPQDRQFILSSKKLLLSDSGFYLCAWSLGTNSGNTIYFGEGSWLTVV.

The chain couples TRBV7-3 to TRBJ2-1; D is ambiguous. Germline V gene sequence: CDR1 SGHTA, CDR2 FQGTGA. V gave up 5 bases and J gave up 7 bases, with 12 bases separating them. The CDR3 totals 13 residues. The CDR3 spells CASSDLEGNEQFF. DNA for the CDR3: TGTGCCAGCAGCGACTTGGAAGGGAATGAGCAGTTCTTC.

This sequence joins TRBV7-8 and TRBJ1-3; D may be TRBD1 (5 bases). Trimming took off 4 bases at V and 0 bases at J, with 13 bases between the two ends. Germline V CDR1 and CDR2: SGHVS, FQNEAQ. The length of the CDR3 is 16 residues. As DNA, the CDR3 is TGTGCCAGCAGCTGGCGGGACGTCTTCTCTGGAAACACCATATATTTT. This encodes CASSWRDVFSGNTIYF.

The chain uses TRBV19 and TRBJ2-3; possibly TRBD1 for D (5 bases). The CDR3 sequence is 15 residues long. Trimming took off 2 bases at V and 3 bases at J, with 12 bases between the two ends. Germline CDR1 reads LNHDA; CDR2 reads SQIVND (reference sequence). This chain's CDR3 is CASSILRGITDTQYF. The DNA of the CDR3 is TGTGCCAGTAGTATACTTAGGGGTATTACAGATACGCAGTATTTT.

The chain uses TRBV30 and TRBJ1-6, with a possible D match to TRBD1 (6 bases). In germline, CDR1 is GTSNPN, CDR2 SVGIG (reference sequence). Trimming removed 8 bases from V and 6 bases from J, with 14 bases in between. The CDR3 totals 13 residues. The CDR3 spells CAGNRDFNSPLHF. Written as DNA, the CDR3 is TGTGCCGGAAACAGGGATTTTAATTCACCCCTCCACTTT.

The table lists this clone with a count of one. The chain employs TRBV5-1 and TRBJ1-4, with D hard to call. From germline, CDR1 is SGHRS and CDR2 YFSETQ. This CDR3 spans 16 amino acids. The V and J ends lost 2 bases and 2 bases respectively, with 13 bases between them. CDR3 sequence: CASSLLGSQTNEKLFF. DNA of the CDR3: TGCGCCAGCAGCTTATTGGGCAGCCAGACTAATGAAAAACTGTTTTTT.

V is TRBV7-2 and J is TRBJ2-7; D ambiguous. V gave up 2 bases and J gave up 4 bases, with 12 bases separating them. Germline V CDR1 and CDR2: SGHTA, FQGNSA. The CDR3 has 14 residues. The chain's CDR3 is CASSLQAGYYEQYF. The CDR3 DNA follows: TGTGCCAGCAGCTTACAGGCCGGCTATTACGAGCAGTACTTC.

The chain combines TRBV19 with TRBJ1-5; TRBD1 might be the D (5 bases). V was clipped by 7 bases and J by 9 bases, with 16 bases between them. Germline CDR1 and CDR2: LNHDA and SQIVND (reference sequence). The CDR3 totals 13 residues. In DNA, the CDR3 is TGTGCCAGTATGGGCGGGGGGAAAAGGCCCCAGCATTTT. As protein: CASMGGGKRPQHF.

The gene calls are TRBV7-2 and TRBJ2-7, with 15 bases lining up with TRBD2. The CDR3 sequence is 14 residues long. From germline, CDR1 is SGHTA and CDR2 FQGNSA. V lost 1 base, J lost 13 bases, and 5 bases stayed unmatched. CDR3 sequence: CASSLGTSGRAGYF. The CDR3 coding sequence is TGTGCCAGCAGCTTAGGGACTAGCGGGAGGGCCGGATACTTC.

This clone showed up just a few times. This chain joins TRBV29-1 and TRBJ2-1, with 8 bases that match TRBD1. Germline V gives CDR1 SQVTM, CDR2 ANQGSEA. V shed 6 bases, J shed 9 bases, and the junction held 7 bases outside the gene matches. This CDR3 region has 12 residues. The CDR3: CSVHPGGTEQFF. CDR3 nucleotide sequence: TGCAGCGTCCACCCAGGGGGCACTGAGCAGTTCTTC.